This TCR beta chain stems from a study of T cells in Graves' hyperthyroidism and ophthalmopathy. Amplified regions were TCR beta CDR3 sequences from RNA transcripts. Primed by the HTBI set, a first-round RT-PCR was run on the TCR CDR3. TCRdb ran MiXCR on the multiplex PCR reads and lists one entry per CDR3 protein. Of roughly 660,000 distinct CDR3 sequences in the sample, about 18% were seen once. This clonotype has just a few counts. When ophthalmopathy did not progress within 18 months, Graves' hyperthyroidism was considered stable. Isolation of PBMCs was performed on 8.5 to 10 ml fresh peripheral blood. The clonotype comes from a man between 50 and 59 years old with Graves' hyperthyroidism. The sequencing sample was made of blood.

CDR3 protein: CASSFHQVGELFF. As DNA, the CDR3 is TGTGCCAGCAGTTTTCACCAGGTCGGGGAGCTGTTTTTT. This chain connects TRBV12-3 or TRBV12-4 to TRBJ2-2, with no clear D. The CDR3 length is 13 residues. The V end lost 3 bases, the J end lost 7 bases, and 9 bases lay between the germline ends.